The rows below give T cell receptor beta chains drawn from one sample of a study of T cell repertoires in cytomegalovirus infection. TCRdb re-called the reads through MiXCR, storing one row per CDR3 protein. This sample yields some 150,000 distinct CDR3 sequences, of which roughly a quarter are seen a single time; about a tenth belongs to the top ten. Specimen: PBMCs. The receptor source for this set is a human donor in good health (CMV status not recorded). Some clones in this sample may be carry-over from other donors' samples. The CDR3 runs from the conserved cysteine through the conserved F or W. The size entry is marked missing in some rows and otherwise reads once, few, many or a size class.

v_call,clone_size,cdr3_aa
TRBV6-1,few,CASSERGIYGYTF
TRBV28,NA,CASRNRDQYWYGNTIYF
TRBV27,few,CASSMTGSNQPQHF
TRBV7-3,once,CASRGGLRGPRINQPQHF
TRBV4-1,many,CASSQATGARGGYTF
TRBV11-2,NA,CASSLATATNYGYTF
TRBV5-6,NA,CASSPTRGGSHTDTQYF
TRBV14,NA,CASSRNRVLDTEAFF
TRBV28,few,CASSSPGQGTPLHF
TRBV28,few,CASSPPGSGPYEQYF
TRBV28,few,CASSSRREPQETQYF
TRBV3-1,NA,CASSQGRSSNQPQHF
TRBV15,NA,CATLRDGAEAFF
TRBV13,few,CASSFQLDEQFF
TRBV7-9,few,CASSGRTGHTLEAFF
TRBV28,few,CASNYPRQYF
TRBV7-3,few,CASSPLAGGWGEQFF
TRBV12-3/TRBV12-4,NA,CASSLDLRNTIYF
TRBV5-1,NA,CASSLTSGTFYEQYF
TRBV5-1,NA,CASRSGTGGTEQYF
TRBV4-3,NA,CASSQVAGVGNEQFF
TRBV14,few,CASSWVLAGGRDEQFF
TRBV7-2,many,CASSFEGQRPQYF
TRBV11-2,few,CASSDSPASGRTDTQYF
TRBV29-1,NA,CSVKSTGGWRETQYF
TRBV19,NA,CASSIAAYQETQYF
TRBV10-3,many,CAIRPERGPSYNEQFF
TRBV12-3/TRBV12-4,many,CASSLDRNYEQYF
TRBV7-2,many,CASSNRVNNEQFF
TRBV28,many,CASTDNYEQYF
TRBV15,once,CATRDAGTFLPDTQYF
TRBV7-9,many,CASSLYRQANHNYGYTF
TRBV7-6,few,CASSFGGLAGKGLIF
TRBV7-8,NA,CASSLTAGVSYEQYF
TRBV7-8,many,CASSPRTGGNYEQYF
TRBV6-1,NA,CASNSGGLGTEAFF
TRBV28,many,CASSPGLAGVGEQFF
TRBV5-4,many,CASSSDSSETQYF
TRBV28,NA,CASSFGGQGYTDTQYF
TRBV5-1,NA,CASSSDRSRTDTQYF
TRBV7-3,few,CASSLARHDIQYF
TRBV7-2,many,CASTLMRTFGETQYF
TRBV12-3/TRBV12-4,few,CASRRTASGNTIYF
TRBV18,few,CASSPPSGAGTGELFF
TRBV29-1,NA,CSVDRNGGGYTF
TRBV28,few,CASKGGGTAAYEQYF
TRBV7-6,NA,CASSPAGLNYNEQFF
TRBV20-1,NA,CSASSYTSSYNEQFF
TRBV18,NA,CASSPVGGTENQPQHF
TRBV25-1,NA,CASSEWAISEAFF
TRBV5-6,NA,CASLDRGLVETQYF
TRBV7-8,medium-sized,CASSPPGGTEKETQYF
TRBV20-1,few,CSARNSTSYEQYF
TRBV12-3/TRBV12-4,few,CASSKTGSNQPQHF
TRBV7-8,many,CASSRIGTGGYNEQFF